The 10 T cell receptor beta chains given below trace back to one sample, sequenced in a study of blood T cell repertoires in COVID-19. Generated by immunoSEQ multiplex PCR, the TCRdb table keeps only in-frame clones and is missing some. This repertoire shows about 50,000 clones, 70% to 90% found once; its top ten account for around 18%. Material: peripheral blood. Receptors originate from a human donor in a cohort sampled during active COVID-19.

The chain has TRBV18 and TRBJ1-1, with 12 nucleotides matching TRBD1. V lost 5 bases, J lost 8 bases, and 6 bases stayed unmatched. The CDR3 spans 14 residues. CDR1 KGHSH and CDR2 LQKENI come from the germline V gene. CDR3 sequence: CASSDGTGGREAFF. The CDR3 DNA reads TGTGCCAGCTCAGATGGGACAGGGGGCCGGGAAGCTTTCTTT. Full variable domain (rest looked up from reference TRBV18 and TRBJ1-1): NAGVMQNPRHLVRRRGQEARLRCSPMKGHSHVYWYRQLPEEGLKFMVYLQKENIIDESGMPKERFSAEFPKEGPSILRIQQVVRGDSAAYFCASSDGTGGREAFFGQGTRLTVV.

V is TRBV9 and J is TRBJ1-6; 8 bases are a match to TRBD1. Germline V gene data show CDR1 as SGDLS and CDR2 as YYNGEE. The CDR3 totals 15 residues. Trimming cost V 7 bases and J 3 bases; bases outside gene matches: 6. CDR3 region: CASGQGGFYNSPLHF. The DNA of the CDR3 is TGTGCCAGCGGACAGGGAGGTTTCTATAATTCACCCCTCCACTTT.

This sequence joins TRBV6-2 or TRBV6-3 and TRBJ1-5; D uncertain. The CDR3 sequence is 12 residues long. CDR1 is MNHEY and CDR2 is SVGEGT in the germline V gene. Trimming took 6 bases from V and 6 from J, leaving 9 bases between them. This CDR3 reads CASSPTVQPQHF. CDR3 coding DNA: TGTGCCAGCAGCCCTACAGTTCAGCCCCAGCATTTT.

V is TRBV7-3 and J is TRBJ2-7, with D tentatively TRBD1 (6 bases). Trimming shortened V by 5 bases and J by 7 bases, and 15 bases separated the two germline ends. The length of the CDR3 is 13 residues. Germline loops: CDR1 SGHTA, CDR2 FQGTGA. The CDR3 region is CASSQGQGGEQYF. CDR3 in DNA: TGTGCCAGCAGCCAGGGGCAGGGCGGGGAGCAGTACTTC.

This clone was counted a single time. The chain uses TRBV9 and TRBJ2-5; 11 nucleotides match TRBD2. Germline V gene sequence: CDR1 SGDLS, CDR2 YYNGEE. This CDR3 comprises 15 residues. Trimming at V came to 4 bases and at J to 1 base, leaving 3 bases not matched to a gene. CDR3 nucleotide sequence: TGTGCCAGCAGCCCCGGACTAGCGGGCCAAGAGACCCAGTACTTC. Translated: CASSPGLAGQETQYF.

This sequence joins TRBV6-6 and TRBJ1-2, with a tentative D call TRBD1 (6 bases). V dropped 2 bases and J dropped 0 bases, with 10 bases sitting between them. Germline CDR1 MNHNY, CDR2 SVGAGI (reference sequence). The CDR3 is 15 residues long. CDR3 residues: CASSYRDTSNYGYTF. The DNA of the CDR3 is TGTGCCAGCAGTTACCGGGACACCTCTAACTATGGCTACACCTTC.

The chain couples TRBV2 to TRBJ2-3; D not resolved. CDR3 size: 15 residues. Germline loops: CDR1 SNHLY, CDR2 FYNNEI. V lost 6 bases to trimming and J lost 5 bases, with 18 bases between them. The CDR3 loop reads CASRLTTSRGDTQYF. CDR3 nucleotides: TGTGCCAGCAGGCTGACCACATCCCGAGGAGATACGCAGTATTTT.

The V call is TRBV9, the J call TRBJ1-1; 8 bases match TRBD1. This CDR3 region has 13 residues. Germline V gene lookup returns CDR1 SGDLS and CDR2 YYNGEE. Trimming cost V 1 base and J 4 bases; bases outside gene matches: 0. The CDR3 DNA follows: TGTGCCAGCAGCGTAACAGGGGGCACTGAAGCTTTCTTT. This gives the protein CASSVTGGTEAFF.

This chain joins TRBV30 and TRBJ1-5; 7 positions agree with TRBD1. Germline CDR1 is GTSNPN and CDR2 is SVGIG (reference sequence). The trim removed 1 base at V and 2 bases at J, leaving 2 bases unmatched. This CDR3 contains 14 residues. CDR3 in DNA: TGTGCCTGGAGTGCCGACAGGGGCAATCAGCCCCAGCATTTT. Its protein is CAWSADRGNQPQHF.

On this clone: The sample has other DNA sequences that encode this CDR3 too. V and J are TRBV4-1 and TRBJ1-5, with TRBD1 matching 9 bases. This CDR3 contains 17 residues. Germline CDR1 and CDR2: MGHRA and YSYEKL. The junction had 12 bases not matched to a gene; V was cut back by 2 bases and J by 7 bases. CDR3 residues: CASSQKALDRGRQPQHF. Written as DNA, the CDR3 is TGCGCCAGCAGCCAAAAAGCCCTCGACAGGGGGAGGCAGCCCCAGCATTTT.